These T cell receptor beta chains were read from a single sample in a study of blood T cell repertoires in COVID-19. Assay: immunoSEQ multiplex PCR; the TCRdb copy retains only in-frame clones and omits some. The repertoire includes a few hundred thousand clones, about 88% of them detected once, and about 9.5% sits in the top ten. The sequenced sample was PBMCs or T cells enriched from blood (not recorded which). The receptors were gathered from a woman in her 40s who had recovered from COVID-19. CDR3s include the opening cysteine and the closing phenylalanine or tryptophan. D genes are given only for firm matches. Only some rows state a clone size, as once, few, many or a class for expanded clones.

clone size,J gene,V gene,D gene,CDR3 protein,CDR3 DNA
NA,TRBJ2-1,TRBV24-1,TRBD2,CATRGGRGNEQFF,TGTGCCACCAGGGGAGGGAGAGGGAATGAGCAGTTCTTC
NA,TRBJ2-1,TRBV25-1,NA,CASSELKGRLNEQFF,TGTGCCAGCAGTGAATTGAAGGGGCGGCTCAATGAGCAGTTCTTC
NA,TRBJ1-6,TRBV4-3,NA,CASSLSLVNSPLHF,TGCGCCAGCAGCCTGTCCTTAGTCAATTCACCCCTCCACTTT
NA,TRBJ1-2,TRBV6-5,NA,CASSSFLAGVIYGYTF,TGTGCCAGCAGTTCCTTCCTGGCAGGGGTCATCTATGGCTACACCTTC
NA,TRBJ2-3,TRBV3-1/TRBV3-2,TRBD2,CASSRGGGSTDTQYF,TGTGCCAGCAGTCGTGGCGGGGGGAGCACAGATACGCAGTATTTT
NA,TRBJ1-5,TRBV7-2,NA,CASSLTNLLVEQPQHF,TGTGCCAGCAGCTTAACGAACCTCCTGGTGGAGCAGCCCCAGCATTTT
NA,TRBJ1-2,TRBV6-5,NA,CASSYGGYGYTF,TGTGCCAGCAGTTACGGCGGCTATGGCTACACCTTC
NA,TRBJ1-4,TRBV4-1,NA,CASSKTANNEKLFF,TGCGCCAGCAGCAAGACAGCTAATAATGAAAAACTGTTTTTT
NA,TRBJ1-1,TRBV28,NA,CASLYAGMNTEAFF,TGTGCCAGCCTCTACGCAGGGATGAACACTGAAGCTTTCTTT
NA,TRBJ2-7,TRBV11-3,NA,CASSLGRASAEQYF,TGTGCCAGCAGCTTAGGTCGGGCTAGCGCCGAGCAGTACTTC
NA,TRBJ1-1,TRBV7-3,TRBD1,CASQDRGNTEAFF,TGTGCCAGCCAAGACAGGGGGAACACTGAAGCTTTCTTT
once,TRBJ1-2,TRBV7-9,NA,CASSLSVYGYTF,TGTGCCAGCAGCTTAAGCGTCTATGGCTACACCTTC
NA,TRBJ1-4,TRBV7-2,TRBD1,CASSSQGATNEKLFF,TGTGCCAGCAGCTCACAGGGGGCTACTAATGAAAAACTGTTTTTT
NA,TRBJ1-2,TRBV5-8,TRBD1,CASSPDREIYGYTF,TGTGCCAGCAGCCCCGACAGGGAGATCTATGGCTACACCTTC
NA,TRBJ2-1,TRBV4-2,NA,CASSQAGGYNEQFF,TGTGCCAGCAGCCAAGCAGGGGGGTACAATGAGCAGTTCTTC
NA,TRBJ2-7,TRBV19,NA,CASSSTGQSYEQYF,TGTGCCAGTAGTAGCACCGGACAGAGCTACGAGCAGTACTTC
NA,TRBJ2-3,TRBV25-1,TRBD1,CASSERTGGGDTQYF,TGTGCCAGCAGTGAAAGGACAGGGGGGGGAGATACGCAGTATTTT
NA,TRBJ2-3,TRBV6-4,TRBD2,CASSEGLGGADTQYF,TGTGCCAGCAGTGAGGGACTAGGAGGTGCAGATACGCAGTATTTT
NA,TRBJ2-7,TRBV12-3/TRBV12-4,NA,CASSFVEGEQYF,TGTGCCAGCAGTTTTGTGGAGGGCGAGCAGTACTTC
NA,TRBJ2-3,TRBV11-2,NA,CASSLDYTDTQYF,TGTGCCAGCAGCTTAGACTACACAGATACGCAGTATTTT
NA,TRBJ2-7,TRBV5-4,NA,CASSLDRLRYEQYF,TGTGCCAGCAGCTTGGATAGATTACGATACGAGCAGTACTTC
NA,TRBJ2-4,TRBV10-2,NA,CASSSSGTKNIQYF,TGCGCCAGCAGTTCCTCCGGGACCAAAAACATTCAGTACTTC
NA,TRBJ1-4,TRBV24-1,NA,CATSDGGKSNEKLFF,TGTGCCACCAGTGATGGGGGCAAATCTAATGAAAAACTGTTTTTT
NA,TRBJ1-5,TRBV2,NA,CASSDLGQPQHF,TGTGCCAGCAGTGACCTTGGCCAGCCCCAGCATTTT
NA,TRBJ1-4,TRBV5-5,NA,CASTPGVNEKLFF,TGTGCCAGCACCCCCGGAGTTAATGAAAAACTGTTTTTT
NA,TRBJ2-1,TRBV29-1,TRBD2,CSVSSGGAVNEQFF,TGCAGCGTTTCTAGCGGGGGGGCCGTAAATGAGCAGTTCTTC
NA,TRBJ2-7,TRBV5-1,TRBD1,CASSGIQGAPSYEQYF,TGCGCCAGCAGCGGGATACAGGGGGCCCCATCCTACGAGCAGTACTTC
once,TRBJ2-2,TRBV2,TRBD2,CASKGTSEYTGELFF,TGTGCCAGCAAAGGAACTAGCGAGTACACCGGGGAGCTGTTTTTT
NA,TRBJ2-7,TRBV19,NA,CASSIDHSQAPYEQYF,TGTGCCAGTAGTATAGATCACTCCCAGGCGCCCTACGAGCAGTACTTC
NA,TRBJ2-3,TRBV4-3,TRBD2,CASSHSESGGAADTQYF,TGCGCCAGCAGCCATTCCGAGAGCGGGGGGGCAGCAGATACGCAGTATTTT
NA,TRBJ2-5,TRBV5-4,TRBD1,CASSLDRGGETQYF,TGTGCCAGCAGTCTGGACAGGGGTGGAGAGACCCAGTACTTC
few,TRBJ2-5,TRBV19,NA,CASSIGRAGQETQYF,TGTGCCAGTAGTATAGGGAGGGCAGGGCAAGAGACCCAGTACTTC
NA,TRBJ2-3,TRBV7-3,NA,CASSPGTTDTQYF,TGTGCCAGCAGCCCCGGGACAACCGATACGCAGTATTTT
once,TRBJ1-2,TRBV29-1,NA,CSVPGYGYTF,TGCAGCGTTCCAGGGTATGGCTACACCTTC
NA,TRBJ1-2,TRBV3-1/TRBV3-2,NA,CASSVAYGYTF,TGTGCCAGCAGCGTGGCCTATGGCTACACCTTC
NA,TRBJ2-1,TRBV11-3,TRBD2,CASSPLREGVSYNEQFF,TGTGCCAGCAGCCCTCTGCGGGAGGGGGTGTCCTACAATGAGCAGTTCTTC
NA,TRBJ2-2,TRBV15,TRBD2,CATSDSWGGNTGELFF,TGTGCCACCAGCGACAGTTGGGGGGGGAACACCGGGGAGCTGTTTTTT
NA,TRBJ1-4,TRBV7-2,NA,CASSLSFRINEKLFF,TGTGCCAGCAGCTTGTCGTTCAGGATTAATGAAAAACTGTTTTTT
NA,TRBJ2-2,TRBV7-3,NA,CASSLNNAGELFF,TGTGCCAGCAGCTTGAACAACGCCGGGGAGCTGTTTTTT
NA,TRBJ2-1,TRBV11-3,TRBD2,CASSLGELAGVDEQFF,TGTGCCAGCAGCTTAGGGGAACTGGCGGGAGTTGATGAGCAGTTCTTC
once,TRBJ2-3,TRBV4-2,NA,CASSQGGTYTDTQYF,TGTGCCAGCAGCCAAGGCGGGACCTACACAGATACGCAGTATTTT
NA,TRBJ1-6,TRBV27,NA,CASSLTDGRSPLHF,TGTGCCAGCAGCTTAACAGACGGCCGTTCACCCCTCCACTTT
NA,TRBJ2-3,TRBV4-3,TRBD1,CASSPFSGTDKADTQYF,TGCGCCAGCAGCCCCTTCTCCGGGACAGATAAAGCAGATACGCAGTATTTT
NA,TRBJ1-3,TRBV11-2,NA,CASSFSQDSGNTIYF,TGTGCCAGCAGCTTCTCCCAGGACTCTGGAAACACCATATATTTT
NA,TRBJ2-5,TRBV6-1,NA,CASSELRETQYF,TGTGCCAGCAGTGAACTGCGGGAGACCCAGTACTTC
NA,TRBJ1-6,TRBV27,TRBD1,CASTRDRDNSPLHF,TGTGCCAGCACCCGGGACAGGGATAATTCACCCCTCCACTTT
NA,TRBJ1-5,TRBV28,NA,CASSPGSNQPQHF,TGTGCCAGCTCCCCTGGCAGCAATCAGCCCCAGCATTTT
NA,TRBJ1-5,TRBV5-6,TRBD1,CASSSQGAEQPQHF,TGTGCCAGCAGCAGTCAGGGGGCGGAACAGCCCCAGCATTTT
NA,TRBJ1-3,TRBV7-6,TRBD1,CASSSRQGRGTIYF,TGTGCCAGCAGCTCCCGACAGGGACGGGGCACCATATATTTT
NA,TRBJ2-1,TRBV29-1,NA,CSVETEAYNEQFF,TGCAGCGTTGAGACAGAAGCCTACAATGAGCAGTTCTTC
NA,TRBJ2-7,TRBV3-1/TRBV3-2,NA,CASSSAYSLGAVQYF,TGTGCCAGCAGCTCCGCCTACTCCCTGGGGGCTGTGCAGTACTTC
NA,TRBJ1-2,TRBV5-3,TRBD1,CARSHPKGQGNYGYTF,TGTGCCAGAAGCCACCCGAAGGGACAGGGTAACTATGGCTACACCTTC
NA,TRBJ2-7,TRBV6-1,TRBD2,CASSEASLAGYEQYF,TGTGCCAGCAGTGAAGCAAGTCTAGCGGGATACGAGCAGTACTTC